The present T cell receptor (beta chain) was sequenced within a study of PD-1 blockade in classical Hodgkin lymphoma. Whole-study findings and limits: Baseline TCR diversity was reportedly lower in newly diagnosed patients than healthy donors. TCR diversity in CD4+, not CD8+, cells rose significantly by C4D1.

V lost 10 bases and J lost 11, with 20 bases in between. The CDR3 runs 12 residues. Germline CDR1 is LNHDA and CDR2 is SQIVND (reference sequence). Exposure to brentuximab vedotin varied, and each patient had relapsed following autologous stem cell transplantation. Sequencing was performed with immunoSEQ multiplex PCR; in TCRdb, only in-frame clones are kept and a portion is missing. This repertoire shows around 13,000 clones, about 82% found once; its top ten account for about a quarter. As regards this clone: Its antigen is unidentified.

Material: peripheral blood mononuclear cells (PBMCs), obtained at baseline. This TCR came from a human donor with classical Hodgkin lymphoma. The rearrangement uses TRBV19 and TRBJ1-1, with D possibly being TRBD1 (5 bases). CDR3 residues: CATREVQGVAFF. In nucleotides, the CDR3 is TGTGCCACCCGGGAAGTGCAGGGCGTTGCTTTCTTT.